This is a list of T cell receptor beta chains from one sample in a study of a mutant IDH1 vaccine in newly diagnosed glioma. The antigens of these receptors remain unknown. TCRdb's table, derived via immunoSEQ multiplex PCR, lists solely in-frame clones and lacks some. The sample holds tens of thousands of clones, roughly 73% seen once. This specimen consisted of PBMCs, obtained from a glioma patient whose treatment included an IDH1 peptide vaccine. The receptors shown here come from a woman aged 40 to 55 with glioma. Both conserved end residues are part of each CDR3. A D gene is named only where the DNA matches it firmly. Only part of the rows carry a size: once, few, many, or a class if the clone is expanded.

.	TRBV6-6	TRBD1	TRBJ2-7	CASTYGTGGYEQYF	TGTGCCAGCACATATGGGACAGGGGGCTACGAGCAGTACTTC
.	TRBV6-1	.	TRBJ2-7	CASSAQRPYEQYF	TGTGCCAGCAGTGCACAGCGGCCCTACGAGCAGTACTTC
.	TRBV5-4	.	TRBJ1-2	CASSLGGVYGYTF	TGTGCCAGCAGCTTGGGGGGCGTCTATGGCTACACCTTC
few	TRBV19	.	TRBJ1-4	CASQTLGGEKLFF	TGTGCCAGCCAGACCCTCGGGGGGGAAAAACTGTTTTTT
.	TRBV2	.	TRBJ2-7	CASPSGRTPPDEQYF	TGTGCCAGTCCCTCTGGGAGGACCCCTCCCGACGAGCAGTACTTC
.	TRBV7-6	.	TRBJ2-7	CASRLSPGPDYEQYF	TGTGCCAGCAGACTCTCTCCGGGACCAGATTACGAGCAGTACTTC
.	TRBV19	.	TRBJ2-7	CASSRTLGEQYF	TGTGCCAGTAGCCGGACTTTGGGGGAGCAGTACTTC
.	TRBV9	TRBD1	TRBJ1-1	CASSVVDRDEAFF	TGTGCCAGCAGCGTAGTGGACAGGGATGAAGCTTTCTTT
.	TRBV6-5	TRBD1	TRBJ2-2	CASTRTGYTGELFF	TGTGCCAGCACTCGGACAGGGTATACCGGGGAGCTGTTTTTT
.	TRBV4-1	.	TRBJ1-1	CASSQTAGEGTEAFF	TGCGCCAGCAGCCAGACGGCCGGGGAGGGAACTGAAGCTTTCTTT
few	TRBV9	TRBD1	TRBJ1-1	CASSFGQGNTEAFF	TGTGCCAGCAGCTTTGGACAGGGAAACACTGAAGCTTTCTTT
few	TRBV30	.	TRBJ2-2	CAVRSGYGTGELFF	TGTGCCGTACGCAGCGGGTATGGCACCGGGGAGCTGTTTTTT
.	TRBV4-1	TRBD1	TRBJ1-1	CASKDRATEAFF	TGCGCCAGCAAGGACAGGGCCACTGAAGCTTTCTTT
few	TRBV19	.	TRBJ1-5	CASSRDSSINQPQHF	TGTGCCAGTAGTAGGGACTCCTCAATCAATCAGCCCCAGCATTTT
few	TRBV29-1	.	TRBJ1-1	CSVVGAGGTEAFF	TGCAGCGTTGTCGGGGCGGGGGGGACTGAAGCTTTCTTT
.	TRBV6-5	TRBD1	TRBJ2-7	CASRRQDRTYEQYF	TGTGCCAGCAGACGACAGGACAGGACCTACGAGCAGTACTTC
few	TRBV4-1	.	TRBJ1-5	CASSQEVNQPQHF	TGCGCCAGCAGCCAAGAGGTGAATCAGCCCCAGCATTTT
once	TRBV7-9	.	TRBJ2-7	CASSLARGYYEQYF	TGTGCCAGCAGCTTAGCCCGCGGGTACTACGAGCAGTACTTC
.	TRBV4-2	TRBD2	TRBJ2-2	CASSQGLADGTGELFF	TGTGCCAGCAGCCAGGGACTAGCGGACGGCACCGGGGAGCTGTTTTTT
.	TRBV7-6	.	TRBJ1-6	CAGPLSVSSYNSPLHF	TGTGCCGGGCCCCTTAGCGTCAGCTCCTATAATTCACCCCTCCACTTT
.	TRBV6-1	.	TRBJ1-2	CASLVPGGDYGYTF	TGTGCCAGCCTCGTGCCGGGAGGTGACTATGGCTACACCTTC
.	TRBV7-2	.	TRBJ2-7	CASSLVGGTLPYEQYF	TGTGCCAGCAGCTTAGTGGGGGGTACACTTCCCTACGAGCAGTACTTC
.	TRBV6-1	.	TRBJ2-5	CATVRVGKPGETQYF	TGTGCCACCGTTCGTGTTGGGAAGCCTGGCGAGACCCAGTACTTC
.	TRBV5-1	.	TRBJ1-2	CASSLATGSGGYTF	TGCGCCAGCAGCTTGGCCACAGGGTCGGGGGGCTACACCTTC
.	TRBV7-8	.	TRBJ1-4	CASSSLGATNEKLFF	TGTGCCAGCAGCTCTCTTGGGGCAACTAATGAAAAACTGTTTTTT